This T cell receptor (beta chain) emerged from a study of control samples from healthy donors and cancer patients. The data were produced by immunoSEQ multiplex PCR, yet TCRdb's version contains in-frame clones alone and is incomplete. Of 150,000 to 200,000 clones listed, 75% to 95% were seen once; the top ten hold roughly 2%. The germline V gene encodes CDR1 SGHRS and CDR2 YFSETQ. Trimming took 4 bases from V and 0 from J, leaving 12 bases between them. The CDR3 consists of 15 residues. The chain is built from TRBV5-1 and TRBJ2-3; D may correspond to TRBD1 or TRBD2 (6 bases each). The source is a woman aged 40-49 years in good health. The sample comprised blood. CDR3 in DNA: TGCGCCAGCAGCGGATCGGGGGCCAGCACAGATACGCAGTATTTT. It translates to CASSGSGASTDTQYF. Together with reference TRBV5-1 and TRBJ2-3, the CDR3 gives the full variable domain: KAGVTQTPRYLIKTRGQQVTLSCSPISGHRSVSWYQQTPGQGLQFLFEYFSETQRNKGNFPGRFSGRQFSNSRSEMNVSTLELGDSALYLCASSGSGASTDTQYFGPGTRLTVL.